This entry describes one TCR beta chain. This record comes from a study of cytomegalovirus exposure and HLA in healthy donors. It was with 60 Vbeta and 13 Jbeta primers that the PCR ran. Only in-frame clones appear in the TCRdb table, and some are missing; sequencing was by immunoSEQ multiplex PCR. The sample shows about 160,000 clones, over 75% of them seen only once. Unmatched junction bases numbered 3, after V lost 4 bases and J lost 2 bases. The CDR3 has 14 residues. Germline V CDR1 and CDR2: SGDLS, YYNGEE. Likely unrecorded immune exposures existed in these nominally healthy donors. The J gene is TRBJ1-5, the V gene TRBV9; TRBD1 agrees at 7 bases. The sequenced sample consisted of PBMCs. This receptor was obtained from a woman in her thirties in good health and CMV-seronegative. In DNA form, the CDR3 reads TGTGCCAGCAGCCGACAGGGAGGCAATCAGCCCCAGCATTTT. As protein: CASSRQGGNQPQHF.